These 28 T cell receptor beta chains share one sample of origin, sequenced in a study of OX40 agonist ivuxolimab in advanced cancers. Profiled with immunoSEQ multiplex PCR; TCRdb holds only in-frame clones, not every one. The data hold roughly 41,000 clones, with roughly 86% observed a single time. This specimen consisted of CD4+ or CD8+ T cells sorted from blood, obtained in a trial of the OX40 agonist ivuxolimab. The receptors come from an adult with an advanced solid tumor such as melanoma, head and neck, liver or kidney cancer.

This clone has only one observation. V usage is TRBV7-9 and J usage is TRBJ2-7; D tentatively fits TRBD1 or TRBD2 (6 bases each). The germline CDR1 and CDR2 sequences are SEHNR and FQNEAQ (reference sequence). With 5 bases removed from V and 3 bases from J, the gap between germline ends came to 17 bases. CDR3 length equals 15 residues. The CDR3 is CASSGGGPRDYEQYF. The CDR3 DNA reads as TGTGCCAGCAGCGGAGGGGGGCCTCGGGACTACGAGCAGTACTTC.

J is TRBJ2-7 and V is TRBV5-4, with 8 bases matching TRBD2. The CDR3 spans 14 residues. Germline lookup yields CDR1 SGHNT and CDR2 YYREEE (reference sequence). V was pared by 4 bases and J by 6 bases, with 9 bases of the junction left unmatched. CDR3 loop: CASSREAGGREQYF. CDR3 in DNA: TGTGCCAGCAGCCGGGAGGCGGGGGGCCGCGAGCAGTACTTC.

CDR3 protein: CASSSRTGLKVYEQYF. The CDR3 coding sequence is TGTGCCAGCAGCTCGCGGACGGGACTAAAGGTCTACGAGCAGTACTTC. This chain connects TRBV5-6 to TRBJ2-7; 7 bases align to TRBD2. The V segment lost 3 bases and the J segment 3 bases; nucleotides outside the gene matches: 12. The CDR3 is made up of 16 amino acids. The V gene's germline CDR1 is SGHDT and CDR2 YYEEEE. Drawing the rest from reference TRBV5-6 and TRBJ2-7, the complete variable domain is DAGVTQSPTHLIKTRGQQVTLRCSPKSGHDTVSWYQQALGQGPQFIFQYYEEEERQRGNFPDRFSGHQFPNYSSELNVNALLLGDSALYLCASSSRTGLKVYEQYFGPGTRLTVT.

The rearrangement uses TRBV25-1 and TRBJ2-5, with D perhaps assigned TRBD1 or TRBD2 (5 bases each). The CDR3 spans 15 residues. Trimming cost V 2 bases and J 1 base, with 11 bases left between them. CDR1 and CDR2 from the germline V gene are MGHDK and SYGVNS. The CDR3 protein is CASSEAGGVQETQYF. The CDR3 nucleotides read TGTGCCAGCAGTGAAGCTGGGGGTGTCCAAGAGACCCAGTACTTC.

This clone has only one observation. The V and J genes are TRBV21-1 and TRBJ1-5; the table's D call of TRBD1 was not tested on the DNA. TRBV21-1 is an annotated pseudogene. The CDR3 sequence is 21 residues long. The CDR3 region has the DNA TGTGCCAGCCAAGCTGATAGAACTACCGGGACAGGGACATATAGCAATCAGCCCCAGCATTTT. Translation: CASQADRTTGTGTYSNQPQHF.

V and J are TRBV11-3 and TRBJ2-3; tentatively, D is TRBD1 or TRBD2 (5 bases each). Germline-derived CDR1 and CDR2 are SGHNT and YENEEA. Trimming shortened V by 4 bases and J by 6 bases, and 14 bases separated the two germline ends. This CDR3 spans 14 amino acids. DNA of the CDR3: TGTGCCAGCAGCTCTAGGGACCAGTCCGATACGCAGTATTTT. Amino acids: CASSSRDQSDTQYF.

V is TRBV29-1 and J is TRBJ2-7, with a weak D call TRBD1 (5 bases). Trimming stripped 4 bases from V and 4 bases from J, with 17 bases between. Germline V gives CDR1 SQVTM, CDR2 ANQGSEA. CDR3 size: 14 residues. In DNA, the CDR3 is TGCAGCGTTGCCCCCCCCGGACAACTGTACGAGCAGTACTTC. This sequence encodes CSVAPPGQLYEQYF.

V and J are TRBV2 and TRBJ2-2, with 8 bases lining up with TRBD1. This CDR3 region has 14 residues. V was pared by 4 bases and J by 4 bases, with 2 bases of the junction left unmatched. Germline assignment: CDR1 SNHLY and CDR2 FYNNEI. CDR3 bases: TGTGCCAGCAGTGGACAGGGGTCCACCGGGGAGCTGTTTTTT. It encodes CASSGQGSTGELFF.

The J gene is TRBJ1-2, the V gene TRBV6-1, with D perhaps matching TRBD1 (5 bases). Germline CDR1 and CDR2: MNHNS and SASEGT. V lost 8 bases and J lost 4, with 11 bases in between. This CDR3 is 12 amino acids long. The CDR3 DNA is TGTGCCAGCCAGGGTGCAGTCTATGGCTACACCTTC. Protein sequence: CASQGAVYGYTF.

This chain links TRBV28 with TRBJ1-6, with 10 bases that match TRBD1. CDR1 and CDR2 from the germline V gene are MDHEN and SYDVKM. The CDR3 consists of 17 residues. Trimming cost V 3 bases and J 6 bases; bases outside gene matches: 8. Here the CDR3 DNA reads TGTGCCAGCAGTTTGGGTCAGGGGACAGGGGTTAATTCACCCCTCCACTTT. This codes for CASSLGQGTGVNSPLHF.

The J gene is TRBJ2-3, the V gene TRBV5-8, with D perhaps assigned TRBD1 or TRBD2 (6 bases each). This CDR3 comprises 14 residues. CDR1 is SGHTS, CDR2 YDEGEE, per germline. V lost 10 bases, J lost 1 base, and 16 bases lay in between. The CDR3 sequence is CASWGRGRTDTQYF. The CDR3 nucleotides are TGTGCCTCGTGGGGGCGGGGCCGCACAGATACGCAGTATTTT.

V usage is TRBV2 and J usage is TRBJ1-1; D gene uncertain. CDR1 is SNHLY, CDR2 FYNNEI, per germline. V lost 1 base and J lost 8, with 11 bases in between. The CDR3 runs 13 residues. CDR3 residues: CASSEGRRAEAFF. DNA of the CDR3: TGTGCCAGCAGTGAAGGACGGCGGGCGGAAGCTTTCTTT.

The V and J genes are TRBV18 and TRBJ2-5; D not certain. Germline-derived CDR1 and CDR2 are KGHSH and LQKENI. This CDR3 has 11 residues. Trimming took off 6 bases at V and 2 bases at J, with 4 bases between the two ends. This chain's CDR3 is CASSDQETQYF. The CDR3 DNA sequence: TGTGCCAGCTCCGATCAAGAGACCCAGTACTTC.

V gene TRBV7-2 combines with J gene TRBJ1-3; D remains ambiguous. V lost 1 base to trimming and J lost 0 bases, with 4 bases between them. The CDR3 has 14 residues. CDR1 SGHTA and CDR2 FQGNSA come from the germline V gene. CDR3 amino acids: CASSLVVSGNTIYF. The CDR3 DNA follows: TGTGCCAGCAGCTTAGTTGTCTCTGGAAACACCATATATTTT. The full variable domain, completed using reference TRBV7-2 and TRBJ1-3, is GAGVSQSPSNKVTEKGKDVELRCDPISGHTALYWYRQSLGQGLEFLIYFQGNSAPDKSGLPSDRFSAERTGGSVSTLTIQRTQQEDSAVYLCASSLVVSGNTIYFGEGSWLTVV.

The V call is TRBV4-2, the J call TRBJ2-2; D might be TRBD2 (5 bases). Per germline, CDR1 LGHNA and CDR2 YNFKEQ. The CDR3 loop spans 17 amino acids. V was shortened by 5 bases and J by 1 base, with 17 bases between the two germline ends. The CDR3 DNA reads TGTGCCAGCAGCTTGGACCGAGGACTGAAGAACACCGGGGAGCTGTTTTTT. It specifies CASSLDRGLKNTGELFF.

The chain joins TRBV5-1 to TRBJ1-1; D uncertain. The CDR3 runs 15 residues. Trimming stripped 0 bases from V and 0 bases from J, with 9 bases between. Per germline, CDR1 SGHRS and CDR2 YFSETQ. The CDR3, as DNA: TGCGCCAGCAGCTTGGCAACGACTATGAACACTGAAGCTTTCTTT. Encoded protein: CASSLATTMNTEAFF.

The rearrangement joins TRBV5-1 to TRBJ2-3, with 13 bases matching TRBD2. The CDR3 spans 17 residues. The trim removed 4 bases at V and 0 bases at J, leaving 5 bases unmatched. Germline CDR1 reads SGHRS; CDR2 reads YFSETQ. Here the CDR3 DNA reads TGCGCCAGCAGCCTGGGGACTAGCGGGAAAAGCACAGATACGCAGTATTTT. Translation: CASSLGTSGKSTDTQYF. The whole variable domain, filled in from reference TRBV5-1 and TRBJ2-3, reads KAGVTQTPRYLIKTRGQQVTLSCSPISGHRSVSWYQQTPGQGLQFLFEYFSETQRNKGNFPGRFSGRQFSNSRSEMNVSTLELGDSALYLCASSLGTSGKSTDTQYFGPGTRLTVL.

The CDR3 sequence is CASSVKSASYNSPLHF. DNA for the CDR3: TGTGCCAGCAGCGTAAAATCGGCCTCCTATAATTCACCCCTCCACTTT. J is TRBJ1-6 and V is TRBV9; D call uncertain. Trimming took 1 base from V and 0 from J, leaving 8 bases between them. The V gene's germline CDR1 is SGDLS and CDR2 YYNGEE. CDR3 size: 16 residues.

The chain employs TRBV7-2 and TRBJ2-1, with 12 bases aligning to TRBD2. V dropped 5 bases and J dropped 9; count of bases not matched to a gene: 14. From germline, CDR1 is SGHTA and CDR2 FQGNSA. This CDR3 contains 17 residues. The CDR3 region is CASSRRTSGERNPEQFF. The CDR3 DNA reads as TGTGCCAGCAGCAGGAGGACTAGCGGGGAAAGAAATCCTGAGCAGTTCTTC.

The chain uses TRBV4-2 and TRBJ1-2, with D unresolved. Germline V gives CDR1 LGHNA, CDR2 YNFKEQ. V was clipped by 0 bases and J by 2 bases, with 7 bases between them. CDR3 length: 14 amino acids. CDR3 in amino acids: CASSQEMGNYGYTF. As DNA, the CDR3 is TGTGCCAGCAGCCAAGAAATGGGGAACTATGGCTACACCTTC.

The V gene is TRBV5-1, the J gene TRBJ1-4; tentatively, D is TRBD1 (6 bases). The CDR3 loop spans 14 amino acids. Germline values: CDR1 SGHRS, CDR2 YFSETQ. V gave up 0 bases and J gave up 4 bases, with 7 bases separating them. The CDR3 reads CASSLEGGNEKLFF. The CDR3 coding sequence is TGCGCCAGCAGCTTGGAGGGGGGTAATGAAAAACTGTTTTTT.

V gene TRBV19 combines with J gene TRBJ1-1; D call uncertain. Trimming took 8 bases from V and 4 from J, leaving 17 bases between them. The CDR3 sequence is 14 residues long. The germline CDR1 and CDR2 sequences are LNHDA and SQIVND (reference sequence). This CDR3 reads CASWTPSQATEAFF. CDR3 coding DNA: TGTGCCAGTTGGACCCCCTCCCAGGCCACTGAAGCTTTCTTT.

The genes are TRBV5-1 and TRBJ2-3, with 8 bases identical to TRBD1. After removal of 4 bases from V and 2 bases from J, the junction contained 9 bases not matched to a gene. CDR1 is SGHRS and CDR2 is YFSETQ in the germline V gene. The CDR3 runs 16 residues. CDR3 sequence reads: CASSQGTGRNTDTQYF. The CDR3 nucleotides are TGCGCCAGCAGCCAAGGGACAGGCCGAAACACAGATACGCAGTATTTT.

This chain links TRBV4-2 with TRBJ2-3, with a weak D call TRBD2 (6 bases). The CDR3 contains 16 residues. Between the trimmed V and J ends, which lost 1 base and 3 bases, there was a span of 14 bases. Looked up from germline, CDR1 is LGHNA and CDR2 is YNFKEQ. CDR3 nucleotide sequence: TGTGCCAGCAGCCAAGGAGTTAGCGGCCCAACAGATACGCAGTATTTT. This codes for CASSQGVSGPTDTQYF.

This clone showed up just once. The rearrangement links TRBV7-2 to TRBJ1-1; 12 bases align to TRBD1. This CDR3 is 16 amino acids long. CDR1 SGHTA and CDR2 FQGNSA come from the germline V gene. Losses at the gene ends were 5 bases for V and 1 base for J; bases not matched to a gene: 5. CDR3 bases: TGTGCCAGCAGCCACGGGACAGGGGGCAGGAACACTGAAGCTTTCTTT. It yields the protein CASSHGTGGRNTEAFF.

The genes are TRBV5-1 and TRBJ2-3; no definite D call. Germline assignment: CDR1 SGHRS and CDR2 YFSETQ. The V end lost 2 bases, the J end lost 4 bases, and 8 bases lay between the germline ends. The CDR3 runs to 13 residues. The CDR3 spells CASSFPTPDTQYF. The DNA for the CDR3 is TGCGCCAGCAGCTTTCCAACCCCAGATACGCAGTATTTT.

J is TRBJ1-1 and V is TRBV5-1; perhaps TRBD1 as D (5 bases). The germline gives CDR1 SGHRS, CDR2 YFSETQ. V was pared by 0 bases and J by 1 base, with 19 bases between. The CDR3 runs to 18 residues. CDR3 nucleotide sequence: TGCGCCAGCAGCTTGGCGAGTTTGGCGGAGGGGAGGAACACTGAAGCTTTCTTT. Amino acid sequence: CASSLASLAEGRNTEAFF. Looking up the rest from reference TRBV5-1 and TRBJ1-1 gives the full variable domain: KAGVTQTPRYLIKTRGQQVTLSCSPISGHRSVSWYQQTPGQGLQFLFEYFSETQRNKGNFPGRFSGRQFSNSRSEMNVSTLELGDSALYLCASSLASLAEGRNTEAFFGQGTRLTVV.

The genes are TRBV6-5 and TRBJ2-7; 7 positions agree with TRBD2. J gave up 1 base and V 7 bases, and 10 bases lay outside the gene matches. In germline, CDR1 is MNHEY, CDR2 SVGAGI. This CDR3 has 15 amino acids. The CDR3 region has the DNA TGTGCCAGCACCTACCAGGGAGGGTCTTCCTACGAGCAGTACTTC. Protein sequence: CASTYQGGSSYEQYF.